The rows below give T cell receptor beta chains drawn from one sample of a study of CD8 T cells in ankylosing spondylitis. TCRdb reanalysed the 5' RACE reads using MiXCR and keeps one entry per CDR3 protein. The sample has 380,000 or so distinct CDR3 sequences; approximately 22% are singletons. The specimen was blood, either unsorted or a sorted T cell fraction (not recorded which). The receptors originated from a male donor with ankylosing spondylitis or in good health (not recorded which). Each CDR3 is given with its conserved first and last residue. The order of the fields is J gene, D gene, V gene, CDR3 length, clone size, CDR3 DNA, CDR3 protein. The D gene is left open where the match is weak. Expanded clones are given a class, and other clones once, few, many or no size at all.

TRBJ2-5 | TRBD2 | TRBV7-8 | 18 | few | TGTGCCAGCAGCTTAGAGACTAGCGGGGGCCAAATCCAAGAGACCCAGTACTTC | CASSLETSGGQIQETQYF
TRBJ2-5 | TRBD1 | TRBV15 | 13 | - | TGTGCCACCAGCGCAGGACAGGGAGAGACCCAGTACTTC | CATSAGQGETQYF
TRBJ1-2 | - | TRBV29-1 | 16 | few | TGCAGCGTTGTCCAACAAACACACGGCCAGCCTTATGGCTACACCTTC | CSVVQQTHGQPYGYTF
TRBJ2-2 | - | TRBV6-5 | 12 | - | TGTGCCAGCAGCATGTCCTCCGGGGAGCTGTTTTTT | CASSMSSGELFF
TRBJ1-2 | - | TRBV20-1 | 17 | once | TGCAGTGCTAGAGATGCACTGAACCCGTCTGCTAACTATGGCTACACCTTC | CSARDALNPSANYGYTF
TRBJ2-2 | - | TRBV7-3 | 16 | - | TGTGCCAGCAGCTCCACAGGGTTTTTGTCCACCGGGGAGCTGTTTTTT | CASSSTGFLSTGELFF
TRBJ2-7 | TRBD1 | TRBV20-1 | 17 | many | TGCAGTGCTAGAGATGGGGTAGGACAGGGGGAACCCTACGAGCAGTACTTC | CSARDGVGQGEPYEQYF
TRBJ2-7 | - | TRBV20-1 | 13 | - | TGCAGTGCTAATGAGGGGTATGACTACGAGCAGTACTTC | CSANEGYDYEQYF
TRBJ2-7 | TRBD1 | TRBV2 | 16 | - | TGTGCCAGCAGTGAAAAGATTGGACAGGCGACCTACGAGCAGTACTTC | CASSEKIGQATYEQYF
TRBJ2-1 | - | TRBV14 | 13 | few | TGTGCCAGCAGCCAACGGGGGCATGATGAGCAGTTCTTC | CASSQRGHDEQFF
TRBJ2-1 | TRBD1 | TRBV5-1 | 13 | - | TGCGCCAGCAGCAATGGACAGGGGTACGAGCAGTTCTTC | CASSNGQGYEQFF
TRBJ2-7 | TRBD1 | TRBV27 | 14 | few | TGTGCCAGCAGCAAACCGGGACAGACCTACGAGCAGTACTTC | CASSKPGQTYEQYF
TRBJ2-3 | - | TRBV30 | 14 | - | TGTGCCAGCGACGGAGGGATCTTGACAGATACGCAGTATTTT | CASDGGILTDTQYF
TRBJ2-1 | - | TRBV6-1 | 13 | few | TGTGCCAGCGCAGTGGGGAACTACAATGAGCAGTTCTTC | CASAVGNYNEQFF
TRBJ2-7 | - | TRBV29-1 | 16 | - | TGCAGCGTTGACAGCTTGACGGACAGAGCCTCATACGAGCAGTACTTC | CSVDSLTDRASYEQYF
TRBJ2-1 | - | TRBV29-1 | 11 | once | TGCGGGGGGTTTTCCTACAATGAGCAGTTCTTC | CGGFSYNEQFF
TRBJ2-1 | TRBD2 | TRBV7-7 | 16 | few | TGTGCCAGCAGCCGATCTGGACTAGCGGGATACAATGAGCAGTTCTTC | CASSRSGLAGYNEQFF
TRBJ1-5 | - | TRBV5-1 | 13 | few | TGCGCCAGCAGCTTGGACCACAATCAGCCCCAGCATTTT | CASSLDHNQPQHF
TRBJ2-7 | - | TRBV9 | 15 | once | TGTGCCAGCAGCGTAGAAATGGGCGCCTCCTACGAGCAGTACTTC | CASSVEMGASYEQYF
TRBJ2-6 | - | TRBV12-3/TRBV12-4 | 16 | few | TGTGCCAGCAAACTCGACCCGGGGGAGGGGGCCAACGTCCTGACTTTC | CASKLDPGEGANVLTF
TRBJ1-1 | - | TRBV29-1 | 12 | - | TGCAGCGTTGACCCCGGAACAGGGGAAGCTTTCTTT | CSVDPGTGEAFF
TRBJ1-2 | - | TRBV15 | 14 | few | TGTGCCACCAGCAGAGATTTGGATAACTATGGCTACACCTTC | CATSRDLDNYGYTF
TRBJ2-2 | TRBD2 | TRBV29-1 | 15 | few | TGCAGCGTTATGCAGCGGGGGTCTGGCACCGGGGAGCTGTTTTTT | CSVMQRGSGTGELFF
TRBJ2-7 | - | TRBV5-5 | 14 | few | TGTGCCAGCAGCTTGGGGACAGATCGACCCGAGCAGTACTTC | CASSLGTDRPEQYF
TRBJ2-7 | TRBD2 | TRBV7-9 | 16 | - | TGTGCCAGCAGCGGAACTAGCGGGGGGCTAATCTACGAGCAGTACTTC | CASSGTSGGLIYEQYF
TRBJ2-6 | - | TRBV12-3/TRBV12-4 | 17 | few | TGTGCCAGCAGTTTAGCGGACGTTAGCTCTGGGGCCAACGTCCTGACTTTC | CASSLADVSSGANVLTF
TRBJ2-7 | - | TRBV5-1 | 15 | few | TGCGCCAGCAGCTTGGAGTCAGGGCTCCCCTACGAGCAGTACTTC | CASSLESGLPYEQYF
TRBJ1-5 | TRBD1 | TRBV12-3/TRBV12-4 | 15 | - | TGTGCCAGCAGTCGACCCGGGACAGGGGTTCAGCCCCAGCATTTT | CASSRPGTGVQPQHF